The 24 T cell receptor beta chains reported below all come from one sample, sequenced in a study of glioma-infiltrating T cells after dendritic cell vaccination. Only in-frame clones appear in the TCRdb table, and some are missing; sequencing was by immunoSEQ multiplex PCR. The sample has roughly 100,000 clones, roughly 76% seen once. This specimen was blood, taken before dendritic cell vaccination. The source of these receptors is a human donor with glioblastoma.

Comments on this clone: Germline and junction disagree at one end, which may indicate a read error. Other DNA sequences within the sample encode an identical CDR3. The J gene is TRBJ1-6, the V gene TRBV19; D unclear. This CDR3 contains 15 residues. Germline lookup yields CDR1 LNHDA and CDR2 SQIVND (reference sequence). The CDR3 DNA sequence: TGTGCCAGTAGTATGAGACTGACCTATAATTCCCCCCTCCACTTT. Protein: CASSMRLTYNSPLHF.

This clone showed up just a few times. This chain links TRBV30 with TRBJ1-2; 8 bases map to TRBD1. CDR1 GTSNPN and CDR2 SVGIG come from the germline V gene (reference sequence). The CDR3 is made up of 13 amino acids. V gave up 4 bases and J gave up 4 bases; unmatched junction bases: 5. The CDR3 sequence is CAWKPTGGYGYTF. The CDR3, as DNA: TGTGCCTGGAAACCAACAGGGGGCTATGGCTACACCTTC.

The DNA for the CDR3 is TGTGCCAGAAGCTTGTTTCAGGGCTTACTTTTGAAGGTTGGCAATCAGCCCCAGCATTTT. Translation gives CARSLFQGLLLKVGNQPQHF. The J gene is TRBJ1-5, the V gene TRBV5-3, with D possibly being TRBD1 (5 bases). TRBV5-3 is placed among ORFs of uncertain function. The V gene lost 1 base and the J gene lost 2 bases, with 25 bases spanning the gap. The CDR3 contains 20 residues.

J is TRBJ1-1 and V is TRBV5-6; 8 bases map to TRBD1. The trim removed 2 bases at V and 0 bases at J, leaving 6 bases unmatched. Germline V gives CDR1 SGHDT, CDR2 YYEEEE. This CDR3 region has 16 residues. In DNA, the CDR3 is TGTGCCAGCAGCTTTGCAGGGGGCAGTTTGAACACTGAAGCTTTCTTT. This sequence encodes CASSFAGGSLNTEAFF.

This rearrangement joins TRBV7-2 to TRBJ2-1; 14 bases line up with TRBD2. Per germline, CDR1 SGHTA and CDR2 FQGNSA. With 5 bases clipped from V and 6 bases from J, the junction kept 6 bases outside the gene matches. The CDR3 sequence is 16 residues long. CDR3 DNA sequence: TGTGCCAGCAGCCCACCCGGACTAGCGGGGGGCAATGAGCAGTTCTTC. Its protein product is CASSPPGLAGGNEQFF.

The rearrangement joins TRBV7-3 to TRBJ2-2, with a weak D call TRBD2 (6 bases). V was cut by 1 base and J by 0 bases, with 9 bases left in between. Germline assignment: CDR1 SGHTA and CDR2 FQGTGA. CDR3 size: 16 residues. The CDR3 DNA is TGTGCCAGCAGCTTAATTGGAGGGGCGAACACCGGGGAGCTGTTTTTT. Translation: CASSLIGGANTGELFF.

The gene calls are TRBV5-1 and TRBJ1-4, with TRBD1 identical over 7 bases. The junction had 9 bases not matched to a gene; V was cut back by 5 bases and J by 8 bases. The CDR3 sequence is 14 residues long. Germline V gene sequence: CDR1 SGHRS, CDR2 YFSETQ. The CDR3 DNA sequence: TGCGCCAGCAGGACAGGGTACGACGGGGAAAAACTGTTTTTT. This translates into CASRTGYDGEKLFF. Supplemented by reference TRBV5-1 and TRBJ1-4, the full variable domain reads KAGVTQTPRYLIKTRGQQVTLSCSPISGHRSVSWYQQTPGQGLQFLFEYFSETQRNKGNFPGRFSGRQFSNSRSEMNVSTLELGDSALYLCASRTGYDGEKLFFGSGTQLSVL.

The genes are TRBV11-2 and TRBJ1-1, with TRBD1 matching over 7 bases. The CDR3 runs 13 residues. The germline V gene encodes CDR1 SGHAT and CDR2 FQNNGV. V dropped 5 bases and J dropped 7; count of bases not matched to a gene: 7. In nucleotides, the CDR3 is TGTGCCAGCAGCCTTACAGGGGTTGGTGAAGCTTTCTTT. This encodes CASSLTGVGEAFF.

The count of this clone is one. This sequence joins TRBV27 and TRBJ2-3; D is unclear. This CDR3 is built from 15 residues. The germline gives CDR1 MNHEY, CDR2 SMNVEV (reference sequence). The V end lost 0 bases, the J end lost 2 bases, and 9 bases lay between the germline ends. CDR3 sequence: CASSLSSTLTDTQYF. The CDR3 nucleotides read TGTGCCAGCAGTTTATCGAGCACCCTCACAGATACGCAGTATTTT.

This clone has more than one count but fewer than ten. V is TRBV19 and J is TRBJ1-1; D gene unclear. V was clipped by 4 bases and J by 0 bases, with 6 bases between them. This CDR3 region has 13 residues. Germline V gene sequence: CDR1 LNHDA, CDR2 SQIVND (reference sequence). The CDR3 sequence is CASSTQVNTEAFF. CDR3 DNA sequence: TGTGCCAGTAGTACGCAGGTGAACACTGAAGCTTTCTTT.

This chain joins TRBV6-1 and TRBJ1-6, with D hard to call. With 5 bases removed from V and 8 bases from J, the gap between germline ends came to 16 bases. Looked up from germline, CDR1 is MNHNS and CDR2 is SASEGT. The CDR3 has 15 amino acids. The CDR3 nucleotides are TGTGCCAGCAGTTTTTCGTCGGGTGTGGATTCACCCCTCCACTTT. The encoded protein is CASSFSSGVDSPLHF.

The chain employs TRBV18 and TRBJ2-7; 7 bases agree with TRBD1. Trimming cost V 3 bases and J 1 base; bases outside gene matches: 6. CDR1 and CDR2 (germline): KGHSH, LQKENI. The length of the CDR3 is 15 residues. This CDR3 is CASSPPGQRSYEQYF. The CDR3 DNA sequence: TGTGCCAGCTCACCGCCGGGACAGAGGTCCTACGAGCAGTACTTC.

The chain has TRBV5-4 and TRBJ1-3; the match to TRBD1 covers 9 bases. CDR3 length equals 15 residues. V gave up 5 bases and J gave up 2 bases; unmatched junction bases: 5. The germline CDR1 and CDR2 sequences are SGHNT and YYREEE (reference sequence). The CDR3 region is CASSRGQGTGNTIYF. Here the CDR3 DNA reads TGTGCCAGCAGTCGAGGACAGGGGACTGGAAACACCATATATTTT.

V is TRBV6-1 and J is TRBJ2-5; 8 positions agree with TRBD2. V was clipped by 4 bases and J by 1 base; unmatched bases: 5. Germline CDR1 is MNHNS and CDR2 is SASEGT. The CDR3 runs 15 residues. CDR3 nucleotides: TGTGCCAGCAGTGTAGGGCTAGCGGGCCAAGAGACCCAGTACTTC. This translates into CASSVGLAGQETQYF.

This chain links TRBV7-2 with TRBJ2-3; 8 positions agree with TRBD2. The germline V gene has CDR1 SGHTA and CDR2 FQGNSA. This CDR3 comprises 17 residues. V gave up 0 bases and J gave up 5 bases; unmatched junction bases: 10. The CDR3 bases are TGTGCCAGCAGCTTAGCGGCGGGGGGAAGAGGCAGAGATACGCAGTATTTT. It codes for CASSLAAGGRGRDTQYF.

The rearrangement joins TRBV7-6 to TRBJ2-1; 8 nucleotides agree with TRBD1. The CDR3 has 17 amino acids. Germline V CDR1 and CDR2: SGHVS, FNYEAQ. With V trimmed by 4 bases and J by 7 bases, 15 bases remained unmatched. DNA for the CDR3: TGTGCCAGCAGCTCCCTATGGACAGGGCGCGCTCTTAATGAGCAGTTCTTC. Protein: CASSSLWTGRALNEQFF.

The chain couples TRBV11-2 to TRBJ1-6; TRBD1 matches at 9 bases. The CDR3 runs to 15 residues. The V and J ends lost 3 bases and 8 bases, in that order; junction bases with no gene match: 5. Per the germline V gene, CDR1 is SGHAT and CDR2 is FQNNGV. The CDR3 region has the DNA TGTGCCAGCAGCTTGACCGGGACAGGGTATTCACCCCTCCACTTT. It yields the protein CASSLTGTGYSPLHF.

This clone was detected once. The chain carries TRBV18 and TRBJ2-3; D remains unclear. V was cut by 5 bases and J by 3 bases, with 9 bases left in between. The CDR3 runs 13 residues. In germline, CDR1 is KGHSH, CDR2 LQKENI. This chain's CDR3 is CASSISETDTQYF. The CDR3 nucleotides are TGTGCCAGCTCAATTAGTGAGACAGATACGCAGTATTTT.

The sample holds a few counts of this clone. The rearrangement joins TRBV7-3 to TRBJ1-1; D not certain. The germline V gene has CDR1 SGHTA and CDR2 FQGTGA. This CDR3 spans 13 amino acids. Deletions cut 5 bases from V and 1 base from J, with 8 bases between. The CDR3 is CASSVPGNTEAFF. The CDR3 bases are TGTGCCAGCAGCGTCCCAGGGAACACTGAAGCTTTCTTT.

This clone occurred a few times. Written as DNA, the CDR3 is TGTGCCAGCAGCGGCGGAAGCACAGATACGCAGTATTTT. This gives the protein CASSGGSTDTQYF. The rearrangement joins TRBV6-5 to TRBJ2-3; no clear D gene. This CDR3 is built from 13 residues. Germline V gene sequence: CDR1 MNHEY, CDR2 SVGAGI. The V end lost 6 bases, the J end lost 0 bases, and 7 bases lay between the germline ends.

The CDR3 region is CASSHGAGGGNTIYF. The CDR3 DNA reads as TGTGCCAGCAGCCATGGCGCGGGGGGTGGAAACACCATATATTTT. The gene calls are TRBV4-2 and TRBJ1-3, with a weak D call TRBD1 (5 bases). Trimming pared 3 bases from V and 3 bases from J, leaving 12 bases between. The CDR3 consists of 15 residues. Germline CDR1 and CDR2: LGHNA and YNFKEQ.

The chain combines TRBV6-1 with TRBJ2-2; 8 bases line up with TRBD2. There are 18 residues in the CDR3. V dropped 4 bases and J dropped 2; count of bases not matched to a gene: 12. Looked up from germline, CDR1 is MNHNS and CDR2 is SASEGT. The CDR3 is CASSGGLIAGRNTGELFF. The CDR3 DNA reads TGTGCCAGCAGTGGAGGGCTAATAGCGGGGAGAAACACCGGGGAGCTGTTTTTT.

This clone has only one observation. The gene calls are TRBV2 and TRBJ1-5, with TRBD1 as a possible D gene (6 bases). Germline-derived CDR1 and CDR2 are SNHLY and FYNNEI. Deletions cut 6 bases from V and 7 bases from J, with 16 bases between. This CDR3 has 14 amino acids. The DNA of the CDR3 is TGTGCCAGCAGAATAACAGGGCGTGAGCAGCCCCAGCATTTT. Amino acid sequence: CASRITGREQPQHF.

V usage is TRBV11-3 and J usage is TRBJ1-6; TRBD1 aligns across 9 bases. This CDR3 region has 15 residues. Germline V CDR1 and CDR2: SGHNT, YENEEA. The junction had 2 bases not matched to a gene; V was cut back by 0 bases and J by 8 bases. The CDR3 DNA is TGTGCCAGCAGCTTAGACGGGACAGGGTATTCACCCCTCCACTTT. Its protein product is CASSLDGTGYSPLHF.